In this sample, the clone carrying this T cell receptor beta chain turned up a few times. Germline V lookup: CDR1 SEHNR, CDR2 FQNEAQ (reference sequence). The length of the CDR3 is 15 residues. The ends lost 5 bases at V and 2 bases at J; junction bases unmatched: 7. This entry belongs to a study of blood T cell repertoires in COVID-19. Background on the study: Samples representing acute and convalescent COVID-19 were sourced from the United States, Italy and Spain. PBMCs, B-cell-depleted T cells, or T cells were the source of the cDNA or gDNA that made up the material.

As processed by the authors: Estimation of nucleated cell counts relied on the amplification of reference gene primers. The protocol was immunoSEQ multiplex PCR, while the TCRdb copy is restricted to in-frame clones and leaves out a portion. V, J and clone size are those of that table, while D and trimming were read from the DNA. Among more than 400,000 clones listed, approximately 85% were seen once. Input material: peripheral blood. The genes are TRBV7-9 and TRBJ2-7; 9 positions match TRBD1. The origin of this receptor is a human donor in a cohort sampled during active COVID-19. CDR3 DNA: TGTGCCAGCAGCACCGACAGGGGGATCCCCTACGAGCAGTACTTC. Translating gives CASSTDRGIPYEQYF.